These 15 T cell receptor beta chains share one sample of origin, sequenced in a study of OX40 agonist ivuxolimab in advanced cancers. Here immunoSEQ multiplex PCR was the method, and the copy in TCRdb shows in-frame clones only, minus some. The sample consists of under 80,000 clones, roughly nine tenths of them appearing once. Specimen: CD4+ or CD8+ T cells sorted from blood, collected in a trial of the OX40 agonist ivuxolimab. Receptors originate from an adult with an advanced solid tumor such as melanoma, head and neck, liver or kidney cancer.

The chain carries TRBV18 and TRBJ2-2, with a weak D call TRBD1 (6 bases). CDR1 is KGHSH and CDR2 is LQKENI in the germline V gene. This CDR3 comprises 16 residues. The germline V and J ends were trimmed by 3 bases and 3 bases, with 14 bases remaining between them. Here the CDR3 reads CASSPTGPGDTGELFF. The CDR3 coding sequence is TGTGCCAGCTCACCGACAGGCCCCGGCGACACCGGGGAGCTGTTTTTT.

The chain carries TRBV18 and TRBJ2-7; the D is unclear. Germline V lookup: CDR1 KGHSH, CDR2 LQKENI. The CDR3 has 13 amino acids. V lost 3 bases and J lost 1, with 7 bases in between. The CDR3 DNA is TGTGCCAGCTCACCCCAGCCTTCCTACGAGCAGTACTTC. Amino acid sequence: CASSPQPSYEQYF.

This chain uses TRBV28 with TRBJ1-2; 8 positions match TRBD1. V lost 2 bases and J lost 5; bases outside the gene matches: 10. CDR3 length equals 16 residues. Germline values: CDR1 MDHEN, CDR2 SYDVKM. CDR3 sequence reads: CASSLRQGLVSYGYTF. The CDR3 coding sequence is TGTGCCAGCAGTTTACGACAGGGGTTAGTTTCGTATGGCTACACCTTC.

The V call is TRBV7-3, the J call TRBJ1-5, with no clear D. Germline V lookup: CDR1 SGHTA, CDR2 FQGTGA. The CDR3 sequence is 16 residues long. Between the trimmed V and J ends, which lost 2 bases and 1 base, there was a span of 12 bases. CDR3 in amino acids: CASSLRRAVSNQPQHF. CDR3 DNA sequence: TGTGCCAGCAGCTTACGAAGGGCAGTCAGCAATCAGCCCCAGCATTTT.

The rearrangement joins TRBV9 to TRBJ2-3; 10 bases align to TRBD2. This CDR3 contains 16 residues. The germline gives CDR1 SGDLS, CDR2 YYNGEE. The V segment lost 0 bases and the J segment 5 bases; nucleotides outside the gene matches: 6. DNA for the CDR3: TGTGCCAGCAGCGTAGCACTAGCGGGACGGGGAGATACGCAGTATTTT. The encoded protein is CASSVALAGRGDTQYF.

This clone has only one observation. In DNA form, the CDR3 reads TGTGCCAGCAGCCGCGGACAGGCCCTTATAGATACGCAGTATTTT. Translating gives CASSRGQALIDTQYF. V and J are TRBV7-9 and TRBJ2-3, with 7 positions matching TRBD1. This CDR3 has 15 residues. With V trimmed by 5 bases and J by 5 bases, 10 bases remained unmatched. Germline loops: CDR1 SEHNR, CDR2 FQNEAQ (reference sequence).

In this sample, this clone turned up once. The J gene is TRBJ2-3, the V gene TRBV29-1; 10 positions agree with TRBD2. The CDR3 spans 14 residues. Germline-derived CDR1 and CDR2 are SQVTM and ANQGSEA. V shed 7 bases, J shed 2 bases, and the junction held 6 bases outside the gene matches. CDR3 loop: CSALAGVPTDTQYF. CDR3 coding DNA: TGCAGCGCCCTAGCGGGAGTCCCCACAGATACGCAGTATTTT.

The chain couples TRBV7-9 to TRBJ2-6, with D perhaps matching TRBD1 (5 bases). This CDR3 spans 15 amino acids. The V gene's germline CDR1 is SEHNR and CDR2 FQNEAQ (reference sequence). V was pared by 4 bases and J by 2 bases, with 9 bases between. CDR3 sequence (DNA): TGTGCCAGCAGCTCCTCGGACACTGGGGCCAACGTCCTGACTTTC. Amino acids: CASSSSDTGANVLTF.

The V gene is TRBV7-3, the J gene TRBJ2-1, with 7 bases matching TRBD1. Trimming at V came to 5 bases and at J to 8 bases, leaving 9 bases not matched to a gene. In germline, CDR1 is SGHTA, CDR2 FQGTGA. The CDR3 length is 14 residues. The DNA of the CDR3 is TGTGCCAGCAGCGTAGGGACAGCGCGGGATGAGCAGTTCTTC. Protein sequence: CASSVGTARDEQFF.

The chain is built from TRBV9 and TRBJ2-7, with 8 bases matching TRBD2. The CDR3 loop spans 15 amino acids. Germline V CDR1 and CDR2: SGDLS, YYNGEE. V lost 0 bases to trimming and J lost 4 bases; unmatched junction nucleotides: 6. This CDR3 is CASSVGVAGRYEQYF. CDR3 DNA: TGTGCCAGCAGCGTAGGGGTAGCGGGAAGGTACGAGCAGTACTTC.

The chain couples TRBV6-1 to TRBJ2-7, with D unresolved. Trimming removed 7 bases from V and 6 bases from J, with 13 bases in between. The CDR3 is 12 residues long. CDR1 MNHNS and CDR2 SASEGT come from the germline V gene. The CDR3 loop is CASTGPLREQYF. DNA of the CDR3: TGTGCCAGCACCGGTCCACTGCGCGAGCAGTACTTC.

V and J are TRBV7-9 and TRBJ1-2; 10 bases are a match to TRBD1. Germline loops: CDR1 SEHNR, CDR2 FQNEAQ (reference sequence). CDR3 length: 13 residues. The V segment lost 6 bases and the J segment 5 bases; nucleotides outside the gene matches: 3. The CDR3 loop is CASSLDRGYGYTF. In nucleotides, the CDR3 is TGTGCCAGCAGTTTGGACAGGGGGTATGGCTACACCTTC.

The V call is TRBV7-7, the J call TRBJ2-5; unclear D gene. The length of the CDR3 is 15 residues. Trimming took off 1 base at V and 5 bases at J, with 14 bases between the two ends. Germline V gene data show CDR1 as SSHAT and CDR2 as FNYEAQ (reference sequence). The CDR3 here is CASSLVAGLIETQYF. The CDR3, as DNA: TGTGCCAGCAGCTTAGTCGCAGGATTGATCGAGACCCAGTACTTC.

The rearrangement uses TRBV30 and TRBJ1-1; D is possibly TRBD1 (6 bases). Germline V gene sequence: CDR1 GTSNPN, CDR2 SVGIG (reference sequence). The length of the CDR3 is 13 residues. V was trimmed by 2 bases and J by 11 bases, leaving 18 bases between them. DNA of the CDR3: TGTGCCTGGAGTACCAGAGGGGGGATAGGTGCTTTCTTT. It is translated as CAWSTRGGIGAFF.

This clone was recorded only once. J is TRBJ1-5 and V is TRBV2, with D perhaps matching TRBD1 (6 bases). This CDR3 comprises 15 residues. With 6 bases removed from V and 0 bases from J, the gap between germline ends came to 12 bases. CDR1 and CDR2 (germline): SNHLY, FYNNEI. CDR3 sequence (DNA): TGTGCCAGCAGAATCGGGACACTTAGCAATCAGCCCCAGCATTTT. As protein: CASRIGTLSNQPQHF.